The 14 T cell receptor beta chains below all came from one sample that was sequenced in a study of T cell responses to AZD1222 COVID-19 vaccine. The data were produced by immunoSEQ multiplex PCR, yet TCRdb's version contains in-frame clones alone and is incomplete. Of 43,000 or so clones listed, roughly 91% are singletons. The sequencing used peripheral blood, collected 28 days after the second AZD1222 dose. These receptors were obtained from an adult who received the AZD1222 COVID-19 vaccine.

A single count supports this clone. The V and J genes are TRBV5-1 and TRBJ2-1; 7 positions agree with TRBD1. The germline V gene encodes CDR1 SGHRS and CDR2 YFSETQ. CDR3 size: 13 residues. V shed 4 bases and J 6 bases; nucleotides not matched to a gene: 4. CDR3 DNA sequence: TGCGCCAGCAGCGTCGGACAGGCCAATGAGCAGTTCTTC. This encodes CASSVGQANEQFF. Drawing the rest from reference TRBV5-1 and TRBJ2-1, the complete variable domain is KAGVTQTPRYLIKTRGQQVTLSCSPISGHRSVSWYQQTPGQGLQFLFEYFSETQRNKGNFPGRFSGRQFSNSRSEMNVSTLELGDSALYLCASSVGQANEQFFGPGTRLTVL.

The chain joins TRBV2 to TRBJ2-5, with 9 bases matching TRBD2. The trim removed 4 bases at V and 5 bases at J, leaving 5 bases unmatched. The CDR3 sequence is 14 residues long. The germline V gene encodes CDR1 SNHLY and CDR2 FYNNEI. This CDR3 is CASSGGGAAETQYF. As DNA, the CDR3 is TGTGCCAGCAGTGGCGGGGGGGCCGCGGAGACCCAGTACTTC.

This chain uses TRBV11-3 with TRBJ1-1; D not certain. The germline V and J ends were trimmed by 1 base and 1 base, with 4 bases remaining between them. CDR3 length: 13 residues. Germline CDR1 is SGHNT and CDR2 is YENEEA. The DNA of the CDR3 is TGTGCCAGCAGCTTAGGGGGGAACACTGAAGCTTTCTTT. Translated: CASSLGGNTEAFF.

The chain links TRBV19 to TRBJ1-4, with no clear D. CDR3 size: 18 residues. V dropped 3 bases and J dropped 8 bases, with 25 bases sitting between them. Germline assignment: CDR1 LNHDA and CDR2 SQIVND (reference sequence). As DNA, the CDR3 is TGTGCCAGTAGTATGTTATCCACCGGAGAGGGTTCGGGGGAAAAACTGTTTTTT. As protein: CASSMLSTGEGSGEKLFF.

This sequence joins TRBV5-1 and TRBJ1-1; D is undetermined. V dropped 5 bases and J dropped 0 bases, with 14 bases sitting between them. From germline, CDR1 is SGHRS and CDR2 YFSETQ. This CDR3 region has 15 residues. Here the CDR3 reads CASRRNSPMNTEAFF. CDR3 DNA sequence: TGCGCCAGCAGACGAAACAGTCCCATGAACACTGAAGCTTTCTTT. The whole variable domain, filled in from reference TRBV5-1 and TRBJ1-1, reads KAGVTQTPRYLIKTRGQQVTLSCSPISGHRSVSWYQQTPGQGLQFLFEYFSETQRNKGNFPGRFSGRQFSNSRSEMNVSTLELGDSALYLCASRRNSPMNTEAFFGQGTRLTVV.

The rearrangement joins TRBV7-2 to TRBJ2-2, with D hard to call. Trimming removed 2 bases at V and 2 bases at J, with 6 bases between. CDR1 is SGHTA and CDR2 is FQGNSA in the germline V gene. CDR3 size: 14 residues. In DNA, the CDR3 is TGTGCCAGCAGCTTAAGACCCAACACCGGGGAGCTGTTTTTT. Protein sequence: CASSLRPNTGELFF. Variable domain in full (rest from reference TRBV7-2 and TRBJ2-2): GAGVSQSPSNKVTEKGKDVELRCDPISGHTALYWYRQSLGQGLEFLIYFQGNSAPDKSGLPSDRFSAERTGGSVSTLTIQRTQQEDSAVYLCASSLRPNTGELFFGEGSRLTVL.

CDR3 amino acids: CASSQGLGGTSYGYTF. The CDR3, as DNA: TGCGCCAGCAGCCAAGGACTCGGAGGAACCTCTTATGGCTACACCTTC. This chain connects TRBV4-3 to TRBJ1-2; D uncertain. The V end lost 1 base, the J end lost 5 bases, and 17 bases lay between the germline ends. The V gene's germline CDR1 is LGHNA and CDR2 YSLEER. This CDR3 is 16 amino acids long.

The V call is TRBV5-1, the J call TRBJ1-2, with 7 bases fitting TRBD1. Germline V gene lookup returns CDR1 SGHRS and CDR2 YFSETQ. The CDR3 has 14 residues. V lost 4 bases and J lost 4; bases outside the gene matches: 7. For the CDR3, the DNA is TGCGCCAGCAGCAGTCGACAGGGAAGCTATGGCTACACCTTC. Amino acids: CASSSRQGSYGYTF. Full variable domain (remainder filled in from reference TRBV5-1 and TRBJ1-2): KAGVTQTPRYLIKTRGQQVTLSCSPISGHRSVSWYQQTPGQGLQFLFEYFSETQRNKGNFPGRFSGRQFSNSRSEMNVSTLELGDSALYLCASSSRQGSYGYTFGSGTRLTVV.

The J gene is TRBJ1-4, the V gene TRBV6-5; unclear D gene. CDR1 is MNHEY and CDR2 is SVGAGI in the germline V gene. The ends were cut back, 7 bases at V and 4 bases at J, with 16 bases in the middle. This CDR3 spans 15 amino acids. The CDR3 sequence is CASTAEGRHNEKLFF. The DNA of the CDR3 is TGTGCCAGCACGGCGGAGGGCCGCCATAATGAAAAACTGTTTTTT.

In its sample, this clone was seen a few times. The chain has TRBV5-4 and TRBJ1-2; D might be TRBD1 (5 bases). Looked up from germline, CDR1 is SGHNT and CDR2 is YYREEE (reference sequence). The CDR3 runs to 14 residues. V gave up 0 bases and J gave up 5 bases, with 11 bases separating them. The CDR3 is CASSLASQGYGYTF. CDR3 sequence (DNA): TGTGCCAGCAGCTTGGCTTCGCAGGGATATGGCTACACCTTC.

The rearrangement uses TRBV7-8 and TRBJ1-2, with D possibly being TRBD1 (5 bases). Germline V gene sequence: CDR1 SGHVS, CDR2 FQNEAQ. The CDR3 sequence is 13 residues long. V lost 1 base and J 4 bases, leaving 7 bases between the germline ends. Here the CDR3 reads CASSLGGVYGYTF. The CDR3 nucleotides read TGTGCCAGCAGCTTAGGAGGGGTCTATGGCTACACCTTC.

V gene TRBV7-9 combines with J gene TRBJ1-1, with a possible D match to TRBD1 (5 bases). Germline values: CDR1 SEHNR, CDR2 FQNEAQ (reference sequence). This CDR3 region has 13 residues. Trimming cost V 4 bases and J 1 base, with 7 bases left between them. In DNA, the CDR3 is TGTGCCAGCAGCTATGGACAGAACACTGAAGCTTTCTTT. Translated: CASSYGQNTEAFF.

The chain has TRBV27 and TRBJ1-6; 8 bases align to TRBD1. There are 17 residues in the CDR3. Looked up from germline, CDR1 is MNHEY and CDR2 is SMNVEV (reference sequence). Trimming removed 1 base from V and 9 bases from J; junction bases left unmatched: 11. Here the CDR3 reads CASSLFLTGQDPSPLHF. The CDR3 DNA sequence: TGTGCCAGCAGTTTATTCCTCACGGGACAGGATCCTTCACCCCTCCACTTT.

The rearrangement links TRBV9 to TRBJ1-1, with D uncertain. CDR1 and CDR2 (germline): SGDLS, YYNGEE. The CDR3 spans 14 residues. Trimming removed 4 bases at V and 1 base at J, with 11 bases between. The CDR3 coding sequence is TGTGCCAGCAGCTCTGACGAGGGGAACACTGAAGCTTTCTTT. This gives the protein CASSSDEGNTEAFF.